The 22 T cell receptor beta chains listed next were all sequenced from one sample in a study of blood T cell repertoires in COVID-19. Generated by immunoSEQ multiplex PCR, the TCRdb table keeps only in-frame clones and is missing some. The sample carries approximately 300,000 clones, roughly nine tenths recorded once. Sequencing input: peripheral blood. The source is a man younger than 30 with active or convalescent COVID-19.

This chain connects TRBV6-6 to TRBJ2-1, with 10 bases fitting TRBD2. Trimming removed 6 bases from V and 4 bases from J; junction bases left unmatched: 21. This CDR3 region has 20 residues. Germline V gene data show CDR1 as MNHNY and CDR2 as SVGAGI (reference sequence). In DNA form, the CDR3 reads TGTGCCAGCAGCCATTCCGGGACAGGCAGGACTAGCGGAGATTACAATGAGCAGTTCTTC. Its translation is CASSHSGTGRTSGDYNEQFF.

This chain connects TRBV4-1 to TRBJ1-4; a possible D gene is TRBD1 (5 bases). V lost 1 base, J lost 8 bases, and 20 bases lay in between. Germline assignment: CDR1 MGHRA and CDR2 YSYEKL. CDR3 length: 17 residues. Here the CDR3 DNA reads TGCGCCAGCAGCCAAGTAGTGGATGGGACGGGGGGAGAAAAACTGTTTTTT. Translating it yields CASSQVVDGTGGEKLFF.

In DNA form, the CDR3 reads TGTGCCAGCAGTGATCACAGGGAGACTGAAGCTTTCTTT. This sequence encodes CASSDHRETEAFF. The rearrangement joins TRBV12-3 or TRBV12-4 to TRBJ1-1; the D gene is possibly TRBD1 (6 bases). The V and J ends lost 5 bases and 5 bases respectively, with 12 bases between them. CDR3 length: 13 amino acids.

Regarding this clone: Other DNA sequences in the same sample also yield this CDR3. The chain uses TRBV5-1 and TRBJ2-3; tentatively, D is TRBD2 (6 bases). Between the trimmed V and J ends, which lost 3 bases and 2 bases, there was a span of 13 bases. The germline CDR1 and CDR2 sequences are SGHRS and YFSETQ. The length of the CDR3 is 15 residues. CDR3 protein: CASSSRDSSTDTQYF. CDR3 DNA: TGCGCCAGCAGCTCCCGGGACTCATCCACAGATACGCAGTATTTT.

This chain uses TRBV9 with TRBJ2-3; D ambiguous. V lost 3 bases to trimming and J lost 5 bases, with 10 bases between them. The germline V gene encodes CDR1 SGDLS and CDR2 YYNGEE. CDR3 length: 13 amino acids. CDR3: CASSEVALDTQYF. CDR3 DNA: TGTGCCAGCAGCGAGGTAGCCTTAGATACGCAGTATTTT.

The sample holds one count of this clone. This chain joins TRBV28 and TRBJ1-3; D gene ambiguous. The V and J ends lost 7 bases and 0 bases respectively, with 10 bases between them. This CDR3 comprises 14 residues. Germline V gives CDR1 MDHEN, CDR2 SYDVKM. CDR3 DNA: TGTGCCAGCATCAGGTCAGACTCTGGAAACACCATATATTTT. As protein: CASIRSDSGNTIYF.

The genes are TRBV28 and TRBJ2-7; 13 nucleotides align to TRBD2. The V gene's germline CDR1 is MDHEN and CDR2 SYDVKM. The V segment lost 6 bases and the J segment 3 bases; nucleotides outside the gene matches: 20. This CDR3 is built from 20 residues. CDR3 amino acids: CASSRDRPRVGLAGYYEQYF. In DNA, the CDR3 is TGTGCCAGCAGCCGCGACCGCCCCAGGGTGGGACTAGCGGGATACTACGAGCAGTACTTC. The complete variable domain, with remaining parts taken from reference TRBV28 and TRBJ2-7, reads DVKVTQSSRYLVKRTGEKVFLECVQDMDHENMFWYRQDPGLGLRLIYFSYDVKMKEKGDIPEGYSVSREKKERFSLILESASTNQTSMYLCASSRDRPRVGLAGYYEQYFGPGTRLTVT.

J is TRBJ2-5 and V is TRBV3-1 (or the pseudogene TRBV3-2); weak D call: TRBD1 (5 bases). V dropped 2 bases and J dropped 5 bases, with 9 bases sitting between them. Germline V CDR1 and CDR2: LGHDT, YNNKEL (reference sequence). This CDR3 comprises 13 residues. CDR3 protein: CASSQQGWETQYF. The CDR3 nucleotides are TGTGCCAGCAGCCAACAGGGATGGGAGACCCAGTACTTC.

CDR3: CASSLQTPEAFF. CDR3 nucleotides: TGTGCCAGCAGCTTACAGACACCTGAAGCTTTCTTT. The chain joins TRBV7-9 to TRBJ1-1, with D uncertain. Germline V gene data show CDR1 as SEHNR and CDR2 as FQNEAQ (reference sequence). V lost 2 bases and J lost 6, with 7 bases in between. This CDR3 contains 12 residues.

This clone was found once. The CDR3, as DNA: TGTGCCAGCAGCGGAGGGACAGGGGTTGGACAGCCCCAGCATTTT. This encodes CASSGGTGVGQPQHF. V is TRBV9 and J is TRBJ1-5; TRBD1 matches 10 bases. The trim removed 3 bases at V and 7 bases at J, leaving 7 bases unmatched. Germline CDR1 is SGDLS and CDR2 is YYNGEE. The CDR3 sequence is 15 residues long.

This clone was recorded a few times. This chain uses TRBV7-2 with TRBJ2-1, with a tentative D call TRBD2 (6 bases). The ends were cut back, 1 base at V and 9 bases at J, with 19 bases in the middle. The CDR3 loop spans 16 amino acids. The germline V gene encodes CDR1 SGHTA and CDR2 FQGNSA. The CDR3 is CASSLGWLAGSSEQFF. CDR3 sequence (DNA): TGTGCCAGCAGCTTAGGGTGGCTAGCCGGGAGTAGTGAGCAGTTCTTC.

The rearrangement uses TRBV5-1 and TRBJ2-1, with 11 bases fitting TRBD1. CDR1 and CDR2 (germline): SGHRS, YFSETQ. The CDR3 has 16 residues. V was clipped by 0 bases and J by 7 bases; unmatched bases: 6. The CDR3 coding sequence is TGCGCCAGCAGCTTGGTTGTAGGGACAGGGGGTAATGAGCAGTTCTTC. Encoded protein: CASSLVVGTGGNEQFF. Full variable domain (missing parts from reference TRBV5-1 and TRBJ2-1): KAGVTQTPRYLIKTRGQQVTLSCSPISGHRSVSWYQQTPGQGLQFLFEYFSETQRNKGNFPGRFSGRQFSNSRSEMNVSTLELGDSALYLCASSLVVGTGGNEQFFGPGTRLTVL.

The V gene is TRBV5-4, the J gene TRBJ2-3; 7 positions match TRBD1. There are 14 residues in the CDR3. CDR1 is SGHNT, CDR2 YYREEE, per germline (reference sequence). V lost 4 bases and J lost 4; bases outside the gene matches: 6. As DNA, the CDR3 is TGTGCCAGCAGCAGACAGGGTTCTTCAGATACGCAGTATTTT. Its translation is CASSRQGSSDTQYF. The entire variable domain, with the rest obtained from reference TRBV5-4 and TRBJ2-3, is as follows: ETGVTQSPTHLIKTRGQQVTLRCSSQSGHNTVSWYQQALGQGPQFIFQYYREEENGRGNFPPRFSGLQFPNYSSELNVNALELDDSALYLCASSRQGSSDTQYFGPGTRLTVL.

In the case of this clone: The identical CDR3 is also encoded by other nucleotide sequences in the sample. The gene calls are TRBV5-1 and TRBJ2-2; no clear D. The germline V gene has CDR1 SGHRS and CDR2 YFSETQ. The CDR3 runs 13 residues. V was trimmed by 0 bases and J by 5 bases, leaving 5 bases between them. The CDR3 DNA follows: TGCGCCAGCAGCTTGGTCGGTACCGGGGAGCTGTTTTTT. Amino acid sequence: CASSLVGTGELFF.

This sequence joins TRBV15 and TRBJ2-1; D remains ambiguous. This CDR3 is built from 19 residues. The germline V and J ends were trimmed by 3 bases and 0 bases, with 21 bases remaining between them. In germline, CDR1 is LNHNV, CDR2 YYDKDF (reference sequence). Written as DNA, the CDR3 is TGTGCCACCAGCAGTACAGAGCTTGGCGCCTCGCGCTCCTACAATGAGCAGTTCTTC. Its translation: CATSSTELGASRSYNEQFF. The full variable domain, rest sourced from reference TRBV15 and TRBJ2-1, is DAMVIQNPRYQVTQFGKPVTLSCSQTLNHNVMYWYQQKSSQAPKLLFHYYDKDFNNEADTPDNFQSRRPNTSFCFLDIRSPGLGDTAMYLCATSSTELGASRSYNEQFFGPGTRLTVL.

Comments on this clone: A junction boundary mismatches the germline segment, possibly from a read error. The chain is built from TRBV19 and TRBJ2-1; D is ambiguous. This CDR3 has 15 residues. Germline V gives CDR1 LNHDA, CDR2 SQIVND (reference sequence). CDR3 loop: CASSTHHGALNGQFF. The CDR3 DNA reads as TGTGCCAGTAGTACCCACCACGGTGCCCTCAATGGGCAGTTCTTC.

V usage is TRBV7-6 and J usage is TRBJ1-1; D possibly corresponds to TRBD1 (6 bases). The CDR3 has 15 amino acids. Germline V gene lookup returns CDR1 SGHVS and CDR2 FNYEAQ. Trimming took off 1 base at V and 3 bases at J, with 12 bases between the two ends. Written as DNA, the CDR3 is TGTGCCAGCAGCTTAGGAGGACAGATGCACACTGAAGCTTTCTTT. This encodes CASSLGGQMHTEAFF.

This clone has just a few counts. The J gene is TRBJ1-6, the V gene TRBV2; no definite D call. Germline V CDR1 and CDR2: SNHLY, FYNNEI. V was shortened by 3 bases and J by 7 bases, with 10 bases between the two germline ends. The CDR3 is made up of 14 amino acids. Here the CDR3 reads CASSDRSQNSPLHF. The CDR3 nucleotides read TGTGCCAGCAGTGATCGGTCGCAAAATTCACCCCTCCACTTT.

There are a few counts of this clone. The chain employs TRBV12-3 or TRBV12-4 and TRBJ1-6; D gene unclear. V shed 9 bases and J shed 6 bases, with 12 bases lying between them. The CDR3 spans 13 residues. This chain's CDR3 is CASTRGGNSPLHF. The CDR3 DNA reads TGTGCCAGTACACGGGGTGGTAATTCACCCCTCCACTTT.

A single count supports this clone. As DNA, the CDR3 is TGTGCCAGCAGTTACTCTCGAAGTACGGGTTATGGCTACACCTTC. This gives the protein CASSYSRSTGYGYTF. This chain uses TRBV6-5 with TRBJ1-2; D call uncertain. The CDR3 has 15 residues. V was cut by 0 bases and J by 5 bases, with 13 bases left in between. Germline loops: CDR1 MNHEY, CDR2 SVGAGI.

This chain uses TRBV6-2 or TRBV6-3 with TRBJ1-6; the D gene is possibly TRBD1 (6 bases). V was pared by 0 bases and J by 4 bases, with 7 bases between. This CDR3 comprises 15 residues. In germline, CDR1 is MNHEY, CDR2 SVGEGT. CDR3 coding DNA: TGTGCCAGCAGTTACTCGAGGGGGTATAATTCACCCCTCCACTTT. Amino acids: CASSYSRGYNSPLHF.

This clone was counted only a few times. J is TRBJ1-5 and V is TRBV2; TRBD1 might be the D (6 bases). V was trimmed by 7 bases and J by 3 bases, leaving 13 bases between them. The CDR3 runs 14 residues. Germline-derived CDR1 and CDR2 are SNHLY and FYNNEI. The CDR3 here is CASTGQTLNQPQHF. In DNA, the CDR3 is TGTGCCAGCACAGGACAGACACTCAATCAGCCCCAGCATTTT.